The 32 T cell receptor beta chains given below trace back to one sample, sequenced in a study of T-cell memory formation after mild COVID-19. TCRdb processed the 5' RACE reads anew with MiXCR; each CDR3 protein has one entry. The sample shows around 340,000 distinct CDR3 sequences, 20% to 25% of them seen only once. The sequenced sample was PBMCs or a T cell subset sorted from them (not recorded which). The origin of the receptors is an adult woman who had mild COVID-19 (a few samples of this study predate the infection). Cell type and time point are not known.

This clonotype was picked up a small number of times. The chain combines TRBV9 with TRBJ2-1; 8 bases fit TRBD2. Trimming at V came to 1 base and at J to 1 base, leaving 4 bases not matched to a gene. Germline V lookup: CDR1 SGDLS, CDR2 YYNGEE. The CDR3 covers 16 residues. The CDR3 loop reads CASSVQAGESYNEQFF. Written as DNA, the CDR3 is TGTGCCAGCAGCGTACAAGCGGGGGAGTCCTACAATGAGCAGTTCTTC.

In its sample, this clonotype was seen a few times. In nucleotides, the CDR3 is TGCAGTGCTCGGGACATAGAGCAGTACTTC. This encodes CSARDIEQYF. This sequence joins TRBV20-1 and TRBJ2-7; the D gene is possibly TRBD1 (6 bases). Trimming removed 5 bases from V and 7 bases from J, with 9 bases in between. The CDR3 totals 10 residues. Germline V lookup: CDR1 DFQATT, CDR2 SNEGSKA (reference sequence).

The CDR3 bases are TGCAGTGCTAGAGTCCCTCAGTTGAACACTGAAGCTTTCTTT. Residues: CSARVPQLNTEAFF. The rearrangement links TRBV20-1 to TRBJ1-1; D uncertain. In germline, CDR1 is DFQATT, CDR2 SNEGSKA (reference sequence). The length of the CDR3 is 14 residues. Trimming stripped 1 base from V and 0 bases from J, with 9 bases between.

The CDR3 DNA reads as TGCGCCAGCAGCTTGGTTCCGGCAGGTAATTACAATGAGCAGTTCTTC. Encoded protein: CASSLVPAGNYNEQFF. This rearrangement joins TRBV5-1 to TRBJ2-1; D is undetermined. Germline V gives CDR1 SGHRS, CDR2 YFSETQ. V lost 0 bases and J lost 4, with 14 bases in between. This CDR3 spans 16 amino acids.

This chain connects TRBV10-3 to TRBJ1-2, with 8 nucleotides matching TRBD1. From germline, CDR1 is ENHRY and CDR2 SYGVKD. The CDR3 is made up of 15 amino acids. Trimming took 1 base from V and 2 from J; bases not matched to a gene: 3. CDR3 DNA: TGTGCCATCAGTGAGTTCGGACAGGGAAACTATGGCTACACCTTC. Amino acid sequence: CAISEFGQGNYGYTF.

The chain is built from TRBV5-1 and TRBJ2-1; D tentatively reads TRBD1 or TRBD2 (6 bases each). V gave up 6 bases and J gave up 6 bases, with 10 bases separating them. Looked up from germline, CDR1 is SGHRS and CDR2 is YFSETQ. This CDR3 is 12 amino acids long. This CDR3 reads CASNRGPNEQFF. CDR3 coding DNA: TGCGCCAGCAACCGGGGGCCCAATGAGCAGTTCTTC.

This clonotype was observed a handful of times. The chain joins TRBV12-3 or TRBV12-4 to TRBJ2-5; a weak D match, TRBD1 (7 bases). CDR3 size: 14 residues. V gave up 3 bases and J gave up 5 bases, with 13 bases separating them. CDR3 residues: CASSLVRGRETQYF. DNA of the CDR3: TGTGCCAGCAGTTTGGTCAGGGGGAGGGAGACCCAGTACTTC.

Here the CDR3 DNA reads TGTGCCAGCAGCTTGGGGAGCGCTACCTACAATGAGCAGTTCTTC. It specifies CASSLGSATYNEQFF. This chain joins TRBV5-5 and TRBJ2-1, with D uncertain. V shed 0 bases and J shed 2 bases, with 9 bases lying between them. From germline, CDR1 is SGHKS and CDR2 YYEKEE (reference sequence). CDR3 length: 15 residues.

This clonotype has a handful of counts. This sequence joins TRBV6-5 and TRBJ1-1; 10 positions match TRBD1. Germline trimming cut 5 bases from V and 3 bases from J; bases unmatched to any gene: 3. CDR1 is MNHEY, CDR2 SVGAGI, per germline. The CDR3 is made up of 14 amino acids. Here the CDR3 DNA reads TGTGCCAGCAGTGGGGACAGGGGCGACACTGAAGCTTTCTTT. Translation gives CASSGDRGDTEAFF.

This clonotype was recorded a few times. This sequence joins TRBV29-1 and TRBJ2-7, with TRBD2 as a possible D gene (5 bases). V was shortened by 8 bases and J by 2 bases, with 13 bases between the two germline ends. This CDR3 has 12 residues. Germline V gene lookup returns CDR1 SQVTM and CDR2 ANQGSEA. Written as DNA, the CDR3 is TGCAGCATCCGGACGGGAACCTACGAGCAGTACTTC. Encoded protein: CSIRTGTYEQYF.

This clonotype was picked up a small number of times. The CDR3 bases are TGTGCCAGCAGCCAAGTCGGGGGAGCCTCCTACAATGAGCAGTTCTTC. Translation: CASSQVGGASYNEQFF. V is TRBV3-1 and J is TRBJ2-1; a possible D gene is TRBD2 (6 bases). CDR1 and CDR2 (germline): LGHDT, YNNKEL (reference sequence). V was clipped by 1 base and J by 0 bases, with 10 bases between them. CDR3 size: 16 residues.

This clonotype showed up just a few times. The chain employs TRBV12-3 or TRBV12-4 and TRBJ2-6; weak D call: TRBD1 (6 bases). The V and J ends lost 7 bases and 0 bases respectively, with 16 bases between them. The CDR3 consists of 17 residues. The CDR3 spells CASMPVRGISGANVLTF. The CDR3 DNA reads TGTGCCAGCATGCCGGTCAGGGGTATCTCTGGGGCCAACGTCCTGACTTTC.

CDR3 nucleotide sequence: TGTGCCAGCAGGACAGGGGGGAACTATGGCTACACCTTC. It translates to CASRTGGNYGYTF. This chain joins TRBV6-5 and TRBJ1-2; 9 bases are shared with TRBD1. J gave up 2 bases and V 6 bases, and 1 base lay outside the gene matches. The CDR3 spans 13 residues. Germline V CDR1 and CDR2: MNHEY, SVGAGI.

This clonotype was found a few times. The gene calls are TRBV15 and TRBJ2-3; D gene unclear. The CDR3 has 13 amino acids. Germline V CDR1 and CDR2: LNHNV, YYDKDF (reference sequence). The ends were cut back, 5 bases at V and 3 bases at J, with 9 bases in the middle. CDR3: CATSPSETDTQYF. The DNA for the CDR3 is TGTGCCACCAGCCCGTCGGAAACAGATACGCAGTATTTT.

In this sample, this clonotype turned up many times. The CDR3 DNA is TGTGCCAGCAGTTCGACTGGCGGCAACACCGGGGAGCTGTTTTTT. It encodes CASSSTGGNTGELFF. This chain links TRBV27 with TRBJ2-2; no firm D call. Trimming took off 4 bases at V and 2 bases at J, with 11 bases between the two ends. This CDR3 comprises 15 residues. Germline V gives CDR1 MNHEY, CDR2 SMNVEV (reference sequence).

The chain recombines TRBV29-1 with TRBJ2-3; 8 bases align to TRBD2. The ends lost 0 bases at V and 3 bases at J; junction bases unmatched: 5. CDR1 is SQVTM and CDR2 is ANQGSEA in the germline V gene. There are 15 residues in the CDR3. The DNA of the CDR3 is TGCAGCGTTGAAGAAGTAGCGGGGTCGACAGATACGCAGTATTTT. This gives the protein CSVEEVAGSTDTQYF.

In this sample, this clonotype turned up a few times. The CDR3 sequence is CATSDPGQGNGELFF. In DNA form, the CDR3 reads TGTGCCACCAGTGATCCGGGACAGGGGAACGGGGAGCTGTTTTTT. This chain links TRBV24-1 with TRBJ2-2; TRBD1 agrees at 10 bases. The CDR3 length is 15 residues. Losses at the gene ends were 3 bases for V and 7 bases for J; bases not matched to a gene: 4. Germline values: CDR1 KGHDR, CDR2 SFDVKD.

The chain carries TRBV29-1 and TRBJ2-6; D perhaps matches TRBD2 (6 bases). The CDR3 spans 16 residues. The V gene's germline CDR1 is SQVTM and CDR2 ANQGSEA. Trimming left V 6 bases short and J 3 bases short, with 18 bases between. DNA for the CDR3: TGCAGCGTCCCCCATGGGGGGAATGTTGGGGCCAACGTCCTGACTTTC. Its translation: CSVPHGGNVGANVLTF.

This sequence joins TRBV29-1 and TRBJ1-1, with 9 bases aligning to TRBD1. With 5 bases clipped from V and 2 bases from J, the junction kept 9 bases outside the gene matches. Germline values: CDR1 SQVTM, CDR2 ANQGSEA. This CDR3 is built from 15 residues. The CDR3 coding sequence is TGCAGCGTTACTTCGCGACAGGGGGGAAACACTGAAGCTTTCTTT. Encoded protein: CSVTSRQGGNTEAFF.

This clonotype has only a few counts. CDR3 amino acids: CATSRDLASGRARGQFF. The CDR3 nucleotides are TGTGCCACCAGCAGAGATCTAGCTAGCGGGAGGGCCAGGGGACAGTTCTTC. The V gene is TRBV15, the J gene TRBJ2-1; TRBD2 aligns across 12 bases. Germline loops: CDR1 LNHNV, CDR2 YYDKDF (reference sequence). With 0 bases clipped from V and 13 bases from J, the junction kept 13 bases outside the gene matches. The CDR3 loop spans 17 amino acids.

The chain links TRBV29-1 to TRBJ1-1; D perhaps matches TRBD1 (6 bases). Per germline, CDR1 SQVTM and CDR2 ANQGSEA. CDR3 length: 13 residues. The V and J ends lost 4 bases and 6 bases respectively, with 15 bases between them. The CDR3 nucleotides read TGCAGCGTTGTGTGGCAGGGGAGCGCTGAAGCTTTCTTT. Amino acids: CSVVWQGSAEAFF.

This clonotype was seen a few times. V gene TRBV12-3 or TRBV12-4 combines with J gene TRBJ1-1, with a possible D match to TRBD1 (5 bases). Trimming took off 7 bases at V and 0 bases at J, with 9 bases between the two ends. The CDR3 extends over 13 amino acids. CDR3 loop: CASTRQMNTEAFF. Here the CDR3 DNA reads TGTGCCAGCACCAGACAGATGAACACTGAAGCTTTCTTT.

DNA for the CDR3: TGTGCCACCAGCAGAGCCCCAGGCGATGAGCAGTTCTTC. Protein: CATSRAPGDEQFF. V and J are TRBV15 and TRBJ2-1; D gene unclear. CDR1 LNHNV and CDR2 YYDKDF come from the germline V gene (reference sequence). This CDR3 has 13 residues. V was trimmed by 1 base and J by 8 bases, leaving 9 bases between them.

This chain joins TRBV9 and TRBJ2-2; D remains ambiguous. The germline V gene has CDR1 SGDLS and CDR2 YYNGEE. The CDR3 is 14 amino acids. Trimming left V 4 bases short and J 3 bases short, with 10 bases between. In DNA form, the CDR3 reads TGTGCCAGCAGCCCCTCCGGAGACACCGGGGAGCTGTTTTTT. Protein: CASSPSGDTGELFF.

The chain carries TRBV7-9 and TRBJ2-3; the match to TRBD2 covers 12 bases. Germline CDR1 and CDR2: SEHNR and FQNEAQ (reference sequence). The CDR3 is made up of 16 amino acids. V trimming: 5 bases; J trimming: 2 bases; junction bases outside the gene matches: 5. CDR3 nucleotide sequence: TGTGCCAGCAGCGTTGGACTAGCGGGGAACACAGATACGCAGTATTTT. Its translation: CASSVGLAGNTDTQYF.

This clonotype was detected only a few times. The CDR3 region is CASSSQAGSSYNEQFF. In nucleotides, the CDR3 is TGTGCCAGCAGCTCCCAAGCGGGGAGCTCCTACAATGAGCAGTTCTTC. V gene TRBV7-3 combines with J gene TRBJ2-1; 7 bases align to TRBD2. Germline loops: CDR1 SGHTA, CDR2 FQGTGA. Losses at the gene ends were 4 bases for V and 0 bases for J; bases not matched to a gene: 6. The CDR3 has 16 residues.

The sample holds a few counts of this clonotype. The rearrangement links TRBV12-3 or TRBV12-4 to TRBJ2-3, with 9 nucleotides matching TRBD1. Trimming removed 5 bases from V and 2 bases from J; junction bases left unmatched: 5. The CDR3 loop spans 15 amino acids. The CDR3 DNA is TGTGCCAGCAGTGAACGACAGGGGGTCACAGATACGCAGTATTTT. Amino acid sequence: CASSERQGVTDTQYF.

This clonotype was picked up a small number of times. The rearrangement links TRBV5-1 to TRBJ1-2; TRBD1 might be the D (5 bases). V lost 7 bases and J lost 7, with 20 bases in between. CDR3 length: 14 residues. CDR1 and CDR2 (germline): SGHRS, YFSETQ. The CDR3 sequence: CASQEGLRPLGYTF. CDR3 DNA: TGCGCCAGCCAGGAGGGGCTCAGGCCCCTTGGCTACACCTTC.

The DNA of the CDR3 is TGTGCCAGCAGTGAAGGGACTAGTAGGCGCACAGATACGCAGTATTTT. Translation gives CASSEGTSRRTDTQYF. This rearrangement joins TRBV2 to TRBJ2-3, with 7 bases aligning to TRBD2. CDR1 is SNHLY and CDR2 is FYNNEI in the germline V gene. This CDR3 is built from 16 residues. Trimming at V came to 1 base and at J to 1 base, leaving 5 bases not matched to a gene.

This CDR3 is CASRDGRRSNQPQHF. The CDR3 DNA is TGTGCCAGCAGAGACGGGCGCAGGAGCAATCAGCCCCAGCATTTT. The V call is TRBV6-2 or TRBV6-3, the J call TRBJ1-5; D gene uncertain. Germline V gene sequence: CDR1 MNHEY, CDR2 SVGEGT. V was pared by 6 bases and J by 1 base, with 13 bases between. The CDR3 consists of 15 residues.

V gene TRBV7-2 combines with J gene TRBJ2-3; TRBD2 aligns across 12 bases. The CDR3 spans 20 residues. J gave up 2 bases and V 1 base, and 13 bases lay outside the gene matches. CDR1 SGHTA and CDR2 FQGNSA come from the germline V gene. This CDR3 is CASSLESSSGRVIITDTQYF. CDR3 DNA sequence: TGTGCCAGCAGCTTAGAGAGTTCTAGCGGGAGGGTTATTATCACAGATACGCAGTATTTT.

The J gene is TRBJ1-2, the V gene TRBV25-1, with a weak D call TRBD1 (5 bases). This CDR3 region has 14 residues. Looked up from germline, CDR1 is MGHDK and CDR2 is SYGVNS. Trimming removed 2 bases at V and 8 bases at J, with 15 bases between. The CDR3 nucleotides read TGTGCCAGCAGTGAAGAGGGGCCAGTTCGAGGCTACACCTTC. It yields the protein CASSEEGPVRGYTF.